These T cell receptor beta chains were read from a single sample in a study of blood T cell repertoires in COVID-19. Produced via immunoSEQ multiplex PCR; TCRdb's table is partial and in-frame only. The sample holds roughly 190,000 clones, roughly four fifths seen once. The sequenced sample was peripheral blood. The receptors come from a man aged 25 to 45 with active or convalescent COVID-19. CDR3s include the opening cysteine and the closing phenylalanine or tryptophan. Each record gives: V gene, J gene, clone size, CDR3 length, D gene, CDR3 protein, CDR3 DNA. A D gene is named only where the DNA matches it firmly. Clone size is not always given. Where it is, it says once, few, many or a class for expanded clones.

>TRBV14|TRBJ2-5|.|14|.
CASSPRRGQETQYF
TGTGCCAGCAGCCCCCGTCGAGGGCAGGAGACCCAGTACTTC
>TRBV5-1|TRBJ1-6|.|16|.
CASSLGQRGGNSPLHF
TGCGCCAGCAGCTTGGGTCAGAGAGGGGGTAATTCACCCCTCCACTTT
>TRBV6-5|TRBJ1-5|.|13|.
CASQDSLNQPQHF
TGTGCCAGCCAGGACAGCTTAAATCAGCCCCAGCATTTT
>TRBV11-3|TRBJ1-2|few|16|TRBD1
CASSLEGDSPNGGYTF
TGTGCCAGCAGCTTAGAGGGGGACAGCCCCAATGGTGGCTACACCTTC
>TRBV10-3|TRBJ1-1|.|11|.
CAVSQATEAFF
TGTGCCGTATCACAGGCCACTGAAGCTTTCTTT
>TRBV6-5|TRBJ2-3|.|13|.
CASSWAGTDTQYF
TGTGCCAGCAGTTGGGCGGGAACAGATACGCAGTATTTT
>TRBV19|TRBJ1-1|.|13|.
CASTKTGNTEAFF
TGTGCCAGTACCAAGACAGGGAACACTGAAGCTTTCTTT
>TRBV6-1|TRBJ1-5|many|15|.
CASSEVGDNNQPQHF
TGTGCCAGCAGTGAAGTCGGGGACAACAATCAGCCCCAGCATTTT
>TRBV18|TRBJ1-6|.|22|.
CASSPVQGISLGSSSYNSPLHF
TGTGCCAGCTCACCTGTACAGGGAATCTCACTGGGATCGAGCTCCTATAATTCACCCCTCCACTTT
>TRBV27|TRBJ2-7|.|13|.
CASSFSGPYEQYF
TGTGCCAGCAGTTTTTCGGGTCCCTACGAGCAGTACTTC
>TRBV30|TRBJ1-1|.|16|.
CAWKSTWLRLNTEAFF
TGTGCCTGGAAGTCGACATGGCTCAGGCTGAACACTGAAGCTTTCTTT
>TRBV24-1|TRBJ1-1|.|13|TRBD1
CATTPSGGTEAFF
TGTGCCACCACCCCTTCAGGGGGCACTGAAGCTTTCTTT
>TRBV18|TRBJ1-5|.|16|.
CASSPSGQPGGQPQHF
TGTGCCAGCTCACCAAGCGGACAGCCGGGTGGGCAGCCCCAGCATTTT
>TRBV4-1|TRBJ2-5|.|17|TRBD1
CASSPSFADRGQETQYF
TGCGCCAGCAGCCCGAGCTTCGCTGACAGGGGACAAGAGACCCAGTACTTC
>TRBV6-6|TRBJ1-1|.|14|.
CASSQLREGTEAFF
TGTGCCAGCAGTCAACTTCGGGAGGGCACTGAAGCTTTCTTT
>TRBV7-9|TRBJ1-4|.|15|.
CASSLTGAEQSNWFF
TGTGCCAGCAGCCTTACAGGTGCCGAGCAAAGTAACTGGTTTTTT
>TRBV11-2|TRBJ2-7|.|14|.
CASSLGASRYEQYF
TGTGCCAGCAGCTTAGGTGCTAGCAGGTACGAGCAGTACTTC
>TRBV5-8|TRBJ1-1|.|13|TRBD1
CASSQIQGMEAFF
TGTGCCAGCAGCCAGATACAGGGGATGGAAGCTTTCTTT
>TRBV13|TRBJ2-3|.|16|TRBD2
CASSSTSGGATDTQYF
TGTGCCAGCAGCTCCACTAGCGGGGGGGCCACGGATACGCAGTATTTT
>TRBV7-2|TRBJ2-1|.|12|.
CASSPVLSEQFF
TGTGCCAGCAGCCCCGTTCTCAGTGAGCAGTTCTTC
>TRBV6-5|TRBJ2-1|.|12|.
CASSSVRDEQFF
TGTGCCAGCAGTAGTGTCCGGGATGAGCAGTTCTTC
>TRBV30|TRBJ1-5|.|15|TRBD1
CAWSAGTGSPQPQHF
TGTGCCTGGAGTGCCGGGACAGGGAGCCCTCAGCCCCAGCATTTT
>TRBV12-3/TRBV12-4|TRBJ1-2|.|13|.
CASSLQGNYGYTF
TGTGCCAGCAGTTTACAGGGAAACTATGGCTACACCTTC
>TRBV19|TRBJ2-1|.|18|TRBD2
CASSIWGPLAGADNEQFF
TGTGCCAGTAGTATATGGGGGCCACTAGCGGGAGCAGACAATGAGCAGTTCTTC
>TRBV24-1|TRBJ1-2|.|14|.
CATSATQLNYGYTF
TGTGCCACCAGTGCTACACAACTAAACTATGGCTACACCTTC
>TRBV6-2/TRBV6-3|TRBJ1-5|.|16|.
CASSYSSLGTGEPQHF
TGTGCCAGCAGTTACTCGAGTCTAGGGACGGGGGAGCCCCAGCATTTT
>TRBV9|TRBJ2-3|once|14|.
CASSGLGGRDTQYF
TGTGCCAGCAGCGGTCTGGGGGGACGAGATACGCAGTATTTT
>TRBV6-4|TRBJ2-1|.|15|.
CASSDSVDNYNEQFF
TGTGCCAGCAGTGACAGTGTGGACAACTACAATGAGCAGTTCTTC